The TCR beta chain described here comes from a study of blood T cells in healthy people across ages. Study-level points and caveats: Because donor CMV status was unknown, expanded clonotype changes were possibly confounded. Versus aged donors, long-lived donors had higher diversity and more naive CD4+ cells. Naive T cell percentage strongly correlated with TCR beta diversity.

Only a few counts were recorded for this clonotype. Its antigen is unknown. This CDR3 contains 13 residues. Germline V gene data show CDR1 as SQVTM and CDR2 as ANQGSEA. V dropped 3 bases and J dropped 0 bases, with 8 bases sitting between them. For the second PCR, which ran for about 6 to 11 cycles, a sample-barcoded 5' primer and a J-beta primer mix were used. TCRdb used MiXCR to reprocess the 5' RACE reads, holding one entry per CDR3 protein. Here the sample spans roughly 2 million distinct CDR3 sequences, 49% being singletons. The clonotype originates from a woman aged 40-49 years in good health. The rearrangement links TRBV29-1 to TRBJ1-2; D remains unclear. Specimen: blood. CDR3 in DNA: TGCAGCGTTGAGGGGTTTACTAACTATGGCTACACCTTC. This gives the protein CSVEGFTNYGYTF. The variable domain in full, completed from reference TRBV29-1 and TRBJ1-2, reads SAVISQKPSRDICQRGTSLTIQCQVDSQVTMMFWYRQQPGQSLTLIATANQGSEATYESGFVIDKFPISRPNLTFSTLTVSNMSPEDSSIYLCSVEGFTNYGYTFGSGTRLTVV.